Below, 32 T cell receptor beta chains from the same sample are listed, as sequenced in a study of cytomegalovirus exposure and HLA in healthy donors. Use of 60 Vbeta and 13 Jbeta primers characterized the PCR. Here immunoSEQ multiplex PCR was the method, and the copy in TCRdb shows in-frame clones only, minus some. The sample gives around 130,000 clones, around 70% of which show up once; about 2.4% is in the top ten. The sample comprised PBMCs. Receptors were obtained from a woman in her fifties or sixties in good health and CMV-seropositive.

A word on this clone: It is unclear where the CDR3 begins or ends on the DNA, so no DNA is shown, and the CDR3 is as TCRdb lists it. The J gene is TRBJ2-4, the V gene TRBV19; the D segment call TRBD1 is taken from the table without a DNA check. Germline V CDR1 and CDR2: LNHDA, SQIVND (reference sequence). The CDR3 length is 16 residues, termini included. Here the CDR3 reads CASSSGQGLDKNIQYF.

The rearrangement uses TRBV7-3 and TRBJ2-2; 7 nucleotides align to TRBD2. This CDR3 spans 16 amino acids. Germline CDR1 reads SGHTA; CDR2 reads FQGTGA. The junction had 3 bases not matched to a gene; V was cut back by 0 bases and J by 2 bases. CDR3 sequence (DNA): TGTGCCAGCAGCTTAACAGTAGCGGGTAACACCGGGGAGCTGTTTTTT. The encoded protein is CASSLTVAGNTGELFF.

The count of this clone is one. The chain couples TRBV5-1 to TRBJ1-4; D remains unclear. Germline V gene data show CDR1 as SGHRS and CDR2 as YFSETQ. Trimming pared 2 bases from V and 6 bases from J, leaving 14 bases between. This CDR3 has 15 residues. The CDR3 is CASSLSGDSHEKLFF. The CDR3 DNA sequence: TGCGCCAGCAGCTTAAGCGGCGATTCTCATGAAAAACTGTTTTTT.

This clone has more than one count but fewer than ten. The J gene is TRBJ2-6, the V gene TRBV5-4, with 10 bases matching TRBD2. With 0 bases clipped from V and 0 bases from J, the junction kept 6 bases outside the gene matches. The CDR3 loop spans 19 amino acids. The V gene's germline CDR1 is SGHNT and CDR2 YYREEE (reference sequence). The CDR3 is CASSLARLAGDSGANVLTF. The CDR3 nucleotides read TGTGCCAGCAGCTTGGCCCGGCTAGCGGGAGACTCTGGGGCCAACGTCCTGACTTTC.

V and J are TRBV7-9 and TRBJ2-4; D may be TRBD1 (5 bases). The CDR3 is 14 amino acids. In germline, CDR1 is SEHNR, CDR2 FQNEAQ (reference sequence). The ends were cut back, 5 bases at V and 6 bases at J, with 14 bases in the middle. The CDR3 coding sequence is TGTGCCAGCAGCGAAGACAGTACGAGAAACATTCAGTACTTC. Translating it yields CASSEDSTRNIQYF.

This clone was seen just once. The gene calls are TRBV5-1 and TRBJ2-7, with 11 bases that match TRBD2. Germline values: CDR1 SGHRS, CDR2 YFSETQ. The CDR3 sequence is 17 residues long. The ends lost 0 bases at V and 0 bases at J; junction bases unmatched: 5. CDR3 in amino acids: CASSLVPSGGLSYEQYF. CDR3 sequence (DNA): TGCGCCAGCAGCTTGGTACCTAGCGGGGGGCTCTCCTACGAGCAGTACTTC.

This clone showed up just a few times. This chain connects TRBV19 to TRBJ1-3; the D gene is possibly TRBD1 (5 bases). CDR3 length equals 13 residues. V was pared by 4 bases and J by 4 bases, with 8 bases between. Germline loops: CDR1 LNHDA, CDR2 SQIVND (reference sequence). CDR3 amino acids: CASSTTEGNTIYF. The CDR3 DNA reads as TGTGCCAGTAGTACGACAGAGGGAAACACCATATATTTT.

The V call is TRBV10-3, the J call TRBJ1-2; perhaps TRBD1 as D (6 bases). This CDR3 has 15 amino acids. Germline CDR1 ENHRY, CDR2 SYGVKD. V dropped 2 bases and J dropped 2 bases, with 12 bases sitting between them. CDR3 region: CAISEQGWGNYGYTF. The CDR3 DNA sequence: TGTGCCATCAGTGAGCAGGGGTGGGGGAACTATGGCTACACCTTC.

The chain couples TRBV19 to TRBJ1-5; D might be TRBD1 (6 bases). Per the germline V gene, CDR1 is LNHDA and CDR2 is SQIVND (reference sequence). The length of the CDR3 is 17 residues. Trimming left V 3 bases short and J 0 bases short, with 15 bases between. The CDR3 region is CASSISVQGYSNQPQHF. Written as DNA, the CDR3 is TGTGCCAGTAGTATTTCGGTACAGGGCTATAGCAATCAGCCCCAGCATTTT.

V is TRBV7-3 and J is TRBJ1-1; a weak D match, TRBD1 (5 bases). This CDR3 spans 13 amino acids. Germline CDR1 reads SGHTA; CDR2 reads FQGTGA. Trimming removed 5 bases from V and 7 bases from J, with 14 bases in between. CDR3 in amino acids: CASSPQGGGEAFF. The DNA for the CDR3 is TGTGCCAGCAGCCCCCAGGGCGGGGGTGAAGCTTTCTTT.

The CDR3: CASSGQGVAGELFF. The CDR3 nucleotides read TGTGCCAGCAGTGGACAGGGGGTAGCCGGGGAGCTGTTTTTT. This chain joins TRBV2 and TRBJ2-2; 9 bases are shared with TRBD1. Trimming at V came to 4 bases and at J to 6 bases, leaving 3 bases not matched to a gene. The length of the CDR3 is 14 residues. Germline assignment: CDR1 SNHLY and CDR2 FYNNEI.

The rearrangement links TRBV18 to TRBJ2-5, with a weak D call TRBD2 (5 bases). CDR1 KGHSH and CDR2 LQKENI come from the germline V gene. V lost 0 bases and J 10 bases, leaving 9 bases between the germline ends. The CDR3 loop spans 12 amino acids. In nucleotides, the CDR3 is TGTGCCAGCTCACCACCGGGCGGAGGCCAGTACTTC. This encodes CASSPPGGGQYF.

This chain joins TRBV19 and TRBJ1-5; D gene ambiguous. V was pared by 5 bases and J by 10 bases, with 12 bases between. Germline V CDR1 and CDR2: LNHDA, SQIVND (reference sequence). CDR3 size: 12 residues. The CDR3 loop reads CASSPPLGPQHF. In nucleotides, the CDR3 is TGTGCCAGTAGTCCGCCCCTGGGCCCCCAGCATTTT. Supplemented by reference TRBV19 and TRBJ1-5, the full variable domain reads DGGITQSPKYLFRKEGQNVTLSCEQNLNHDAMYWYRQDPGQGLRLIYYSQIVNDFQKGDIAEGYSVSREKKESFPLTVTSAQKNPTAFYLCASSPPLGPQHFGDGTRLSIL.

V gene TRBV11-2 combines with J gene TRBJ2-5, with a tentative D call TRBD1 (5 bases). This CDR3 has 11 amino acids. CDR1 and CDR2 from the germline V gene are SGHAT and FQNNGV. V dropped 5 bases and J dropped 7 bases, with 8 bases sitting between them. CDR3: CASSQGGTQYF. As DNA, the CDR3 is TGTGCCAGCAGCCAGGGCGGGACCCAGTACTTC.

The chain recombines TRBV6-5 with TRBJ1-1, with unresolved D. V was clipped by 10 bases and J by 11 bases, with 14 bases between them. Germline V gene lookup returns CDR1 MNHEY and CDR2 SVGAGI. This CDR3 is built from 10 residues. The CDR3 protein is CATYAQRAFF. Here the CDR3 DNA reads TGTGCCACGTATGCCCAGAGGGCTTTCTTT.

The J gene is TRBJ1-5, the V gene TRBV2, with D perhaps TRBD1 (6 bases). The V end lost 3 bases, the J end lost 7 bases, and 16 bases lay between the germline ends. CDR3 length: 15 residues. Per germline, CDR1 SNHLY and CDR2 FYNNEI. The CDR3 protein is CASSESAGAYQPQHF. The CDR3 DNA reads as TGTGCCAGCAGTGAGTCGGCAGGGGCTTACCAGCCCCAGCATTTT. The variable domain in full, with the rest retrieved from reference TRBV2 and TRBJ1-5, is EPEVTQTPSHQVTQMGQEVILRCVPISNHLYFYWYRQILGQKVEFLVSFYNNEISEKSEIFDDQFSVERPDGSNFTLKIRSTKLEDSAMYFCASSESAGAYQPQHFGDGTRLSIL.

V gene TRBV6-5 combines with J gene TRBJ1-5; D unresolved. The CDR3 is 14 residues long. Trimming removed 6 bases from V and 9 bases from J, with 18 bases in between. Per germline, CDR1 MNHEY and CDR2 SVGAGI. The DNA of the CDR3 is TGTGCCAGCAGGTCGGGCGACCAAAGCGGGCCCCAGCATTTT. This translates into CASRSGDQSGPQHF.

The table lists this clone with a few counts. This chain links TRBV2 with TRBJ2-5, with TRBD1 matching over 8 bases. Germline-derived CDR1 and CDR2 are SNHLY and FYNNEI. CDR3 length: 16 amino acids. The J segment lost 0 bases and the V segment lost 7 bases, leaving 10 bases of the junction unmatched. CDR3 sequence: CASTPRTGKNQETQYF. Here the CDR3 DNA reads TGTGCCAGCACCCCGAGGACAGGGAAAAACCAAGAGACCCAGTACTTC.

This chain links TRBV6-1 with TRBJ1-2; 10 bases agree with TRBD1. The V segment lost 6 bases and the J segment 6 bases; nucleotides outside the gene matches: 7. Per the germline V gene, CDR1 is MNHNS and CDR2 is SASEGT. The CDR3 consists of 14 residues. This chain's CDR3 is CASRTGTGADGYTF. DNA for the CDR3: TGTGCCAGCAGGACCGGGACAGGGGCTGATGGCTACACCTTC.

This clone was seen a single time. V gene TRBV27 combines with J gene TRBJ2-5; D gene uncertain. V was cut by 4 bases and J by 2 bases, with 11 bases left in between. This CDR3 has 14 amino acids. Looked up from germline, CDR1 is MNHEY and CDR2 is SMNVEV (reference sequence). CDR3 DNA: TGTGCCAGCAGTTCCCTATACCTTCAAGAGACCCAGTACTTC. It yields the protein CASSSLYLQETQYF.

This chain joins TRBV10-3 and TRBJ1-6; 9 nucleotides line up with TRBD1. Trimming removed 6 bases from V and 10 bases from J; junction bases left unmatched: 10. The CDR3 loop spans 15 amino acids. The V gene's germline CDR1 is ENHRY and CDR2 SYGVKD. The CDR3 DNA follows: TGTGCCATCAGAAACGGACAGGGGACAGGCTCACCCCTCCACTTT. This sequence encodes CAIRNGQGTGSPLHF.

CDR3 amino acids: CASSTTGASQLSTGELFF. The CDR3 DNA sequence: TGTGCCAGCAGTACGACAGGGGCCTCCCAACTTTCTACCGGGGAGCTGTTTTTT. The chain has TRBV2 and TRBJ2-2; 8 positions agree with TRBD1. The CDR3 extends over 18 amino acids. Losses at the gene ends were 5 bases for V and 5 bases for J; bases not matched to a gene: 16. The germline gives CDR1 SNHLY, CDR2 FYNNEI.

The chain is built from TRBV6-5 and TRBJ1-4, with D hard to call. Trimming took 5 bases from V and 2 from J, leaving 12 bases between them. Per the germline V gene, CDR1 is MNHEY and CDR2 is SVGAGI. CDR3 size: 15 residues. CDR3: CASSPSWRTNEKLFF. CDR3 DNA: TGTGCCAGCAGTCCCTCATGGCGGACTAATGAAAAACTGTTTTTT.

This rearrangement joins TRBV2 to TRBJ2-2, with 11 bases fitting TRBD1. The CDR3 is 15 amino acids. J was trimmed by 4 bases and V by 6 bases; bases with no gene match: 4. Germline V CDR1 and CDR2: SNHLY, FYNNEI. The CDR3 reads CASRGTGGATGELFF. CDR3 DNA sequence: TGTGCCAGCAGGGGGACAGGGGGGGCCACCGGGGAGCTGTTTTTT.

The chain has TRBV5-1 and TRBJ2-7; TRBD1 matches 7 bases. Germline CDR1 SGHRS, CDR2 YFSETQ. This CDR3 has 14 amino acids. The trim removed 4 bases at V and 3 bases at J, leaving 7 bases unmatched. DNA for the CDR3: TGCGCCAGCAGCCTTACAGGGGTCCGCTACGAGCAGTACTTC. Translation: CASSLTGVRYEQYF.

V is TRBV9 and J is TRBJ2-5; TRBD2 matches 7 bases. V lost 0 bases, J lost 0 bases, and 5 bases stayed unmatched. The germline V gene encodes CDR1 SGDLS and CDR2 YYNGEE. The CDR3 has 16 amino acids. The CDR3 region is CASSVGGGDYQETQYF. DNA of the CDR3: TGTGCCAGCAGCGTAGGGGGGGGAGATTACCAAGAGACCCAGTACTTC. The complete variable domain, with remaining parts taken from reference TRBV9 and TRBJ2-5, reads DSGVTQTPKHLITATGQRVTLRCSPRSGDLSVYWYQQSLDQGLQFLIQYYNGEERAKGNILERFSAQQFPDLHSELNLSSLELGDSALYFCASSVGGGDYQETQYFGPGTRLLVL.

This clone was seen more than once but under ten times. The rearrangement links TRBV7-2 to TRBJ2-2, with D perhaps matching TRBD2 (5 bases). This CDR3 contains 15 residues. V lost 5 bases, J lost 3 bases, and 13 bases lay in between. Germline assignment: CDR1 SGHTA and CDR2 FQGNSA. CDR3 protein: CASSPLRAHTGELFF. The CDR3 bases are TGTGCCAGCAGCCCCCTGAGGGCGCACACCGGGGAGCTGTTTTTT.

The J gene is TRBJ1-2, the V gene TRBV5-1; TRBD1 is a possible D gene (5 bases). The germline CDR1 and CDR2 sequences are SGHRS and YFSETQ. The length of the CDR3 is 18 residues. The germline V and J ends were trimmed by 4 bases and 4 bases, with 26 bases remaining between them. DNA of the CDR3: TGCGCCAGCAGCCCAGGTAACGTGGAGGGACGTCGGGGCTATGGCTACACCTTC. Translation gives CASSPGNVEGRRGYGYTF.

CDR3 in DNA: TGTGCCAGTACCCTAGGGGGCGCGGGGGGGGGTTACAATGAGCAGTTCTTC. This encodes CASTLGGAGGGYNEQFF. The V and J genes are TRBV19 and TRBJ2-1; 9 bases line up with TRBD2. The CDR3 loop spans 17 amino acids. The V gene's germline CDR1 is LNHDA and CDR2 SQIVND (reference sequence). The ends lost 7 bases at V and 4 bases at J; junction bases unmatched: 14. Full variable domain (remainder filled in from reference TRBV19 and TRBJ2-1): DGGITQSPKYLFRKEGQNVTLSCEQNLNHDAMYWYRQDPGQGLRLIYYSQIVNDFQKGDIAEGYSVSREKKESFPLTVTSAQKNPTAFYLCASTLGGAGGGYNEQFFGPGTRLTVL.

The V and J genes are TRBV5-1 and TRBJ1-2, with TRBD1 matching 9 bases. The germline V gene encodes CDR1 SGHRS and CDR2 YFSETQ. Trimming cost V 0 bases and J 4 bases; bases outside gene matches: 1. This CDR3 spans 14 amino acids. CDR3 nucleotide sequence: TGCGCCAGCAGCTTGGTGACAGGGGGCTATGGCTACACCTTC. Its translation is CASSLVTGGYGYTF.

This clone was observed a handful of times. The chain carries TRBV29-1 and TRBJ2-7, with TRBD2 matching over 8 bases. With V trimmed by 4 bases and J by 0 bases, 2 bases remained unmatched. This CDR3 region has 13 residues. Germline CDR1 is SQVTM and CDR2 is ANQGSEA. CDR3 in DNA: TGCAGCGTTGCACTAGCGGCCTCCTACGAGCAGTACTTC. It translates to CSVALAASYEQYF.

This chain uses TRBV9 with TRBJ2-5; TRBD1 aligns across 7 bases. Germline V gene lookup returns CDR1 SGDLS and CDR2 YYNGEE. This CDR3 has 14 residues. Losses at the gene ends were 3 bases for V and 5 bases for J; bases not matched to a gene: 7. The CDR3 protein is CASSEQGKEETQYF. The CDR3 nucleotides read TGTGCCAGCAGCGAACAGGGGAAAGAGGAGACCCAGTACTTC.